This T cell receptor beta chain was recorded in a study of T cells in Graves' hyperthyroidism and ophthalmopathy (dated by TCRdb to between 2019 and 2020). For the study in its entirety: To identify distinguishing TCR V-J signatures, a discovery cohort of some 99 patients was used, comprising 40 to 45 with Graves' ophthalmopathy and some 57 with stable Graves' hyperthyroidism. The study also compared thyroid tissue and blood T-cell repertoires from more than five Graves' hyperthyroidism patients. Whether ophthalmopathy could be predicted prospectively was tested in an independent validation cohort made up of approximately 19 hyperthyroidism patients plus 17 patients who later progressed to ophthalmopathy. The 95 to 100 discovery patients were divided at random into training and test sets in a 7:3 ratio. After blood sampling, hyperthyroidism patients were treated with methimazole at a starting dose of 30 mg daily, and ophthalmopathy patients were treated with high-dose intravenous methylprednisolone. The paper describes TCR Vbeta CDR3 sequencing of about 140 peripheral blood samples, made up of some 40 ophthalmopathy patients, approximately 76 hyperthyroidism patients and 17 progressor patients. Results the study describes overall, beyond this receptor: Most expanded thyroid clonotypes (frequency above 0.001) were also detected in blood, a finding suggesting that blood repertoires may reflect thyroid immune responses. Ophthalmopathy was separated from stable hyperthyroidism by a 13 V-J signature model, with approximately 90% sensitivity and around 81% specificity obtained in cross-validation and 80%/75% obtained in testing. In validation, the model predicted progression to ophthalmopathy with 55% to 71% sensitivity and less than 80% specificity, a median of around six months before onset. No statistical method was used to fix the sample size in advance, and group allocation was not hidden from the investigators.

This clonotype has a count of ten or more. Its antigen is still unknown. The input lacks base qualities; no much larger clone sits a single base away. The V end loses 3 bases and the J end loses 0 bases, and a stretch of 12 bases separates them. Taken from cysteine to phenylalanine, the CDR3 has 16 residues. Just the 48-base CDR3 DNA is kept, in frame starting at base 1. CDR1 and CDR2 (LGHNA, YNFKEQ) derive from the germline V gene. The TCR beta CDR3 regions were amplified from RNA transcripts. For the first round of RT-PCR on the TCR CDR3, the HTBI primer set was used together with the Qiagen OneStep RT-PCR kit. Libraries were constructed in a second round of multiplex PCR, after which size selection and purification were carried out. The libraries were sequenced on an Illumina HiSeq2000 using paired-end 100 bp reads. The study's own analysis went as follows. SOAPnuke was used to process the raw data, throwing out any read that contained adapters or uncalled bases, had a mean Phred below 15, or lacked an exact constant-primer or identifier match. COPE v1.2.5 was used to merge the high-quality paired reads, and each unique nucleotide sequence was defined as a clonotype. MiTCR v1.1 was used to align clonotypes to the IMGT TRBV, TRBD and TRBJ reference segments. The analysis was restricted to V-J combinations with a frequency above 0.0001, which together covered over 99% of the repertoires. The TCS score was defined as the ratio of F50 (clonal expansion) to E x V (chaos), calculated using BLOSUM62-based TCRdist between CDR3 peptides within each V-J. Welch's t-statistics and random forest reduced around 510 V-J features to 10 to 15, which were used in a naive Bayes classifier (R e1071). The Morisita-Horn index was used to measure how similar the thyroid and blood repertoires were. The public reads were quality trimmed at Q25 with fastp and then assembled into clones with MiXCR by TCRdb, keeping productive beta chains. Every distinct CDR3 protein forms one entry, paired with its most common genes and DNA. The V and J calls here are based on TCRdb, not the publication. The sample table holds 450,000 to 700,000 distinct CDR3 sequences, of which 40% to 55% were seen once. The top ten clones comprise 7.5% to 8.5% of the sample.

Stable Graves' hyperthyroidism was defined as the absence of progression to ophthalmopathy over 18 months of follow-up. Hyperthyroidism patients were newly diagnosed, had a disease duration of under 2 months, and were aged 18 to 65 years. Patients with uncontrolled infections, other autoimmune diseases, pregnancy or lactation were excluded. Diagnoses were based on clinical symptoms, serum thyroxine and TRAb, thyroid ultrasound and orbital computed tomography. Total RNA was extracted with Trizol reagent, and quality was checked on an Agilent 2100 Bioanalyzer. The sample consisted of peripheral blood or thyroid tissue (not recorded which). The TCR sequence derives from a woman aged 18-29 years with Graves' hyperthyroidism. Recombination connected TRBV4-2 to TRBJ1-3; the D gene assignment is ambiguous. This receptor has the CDR3 CASSQATSSSGNTIYF. The nucleotides are TGTGCCAGCAGCCAGGCCACTTCTAGCTCTGGAAACACCATATATTTT.